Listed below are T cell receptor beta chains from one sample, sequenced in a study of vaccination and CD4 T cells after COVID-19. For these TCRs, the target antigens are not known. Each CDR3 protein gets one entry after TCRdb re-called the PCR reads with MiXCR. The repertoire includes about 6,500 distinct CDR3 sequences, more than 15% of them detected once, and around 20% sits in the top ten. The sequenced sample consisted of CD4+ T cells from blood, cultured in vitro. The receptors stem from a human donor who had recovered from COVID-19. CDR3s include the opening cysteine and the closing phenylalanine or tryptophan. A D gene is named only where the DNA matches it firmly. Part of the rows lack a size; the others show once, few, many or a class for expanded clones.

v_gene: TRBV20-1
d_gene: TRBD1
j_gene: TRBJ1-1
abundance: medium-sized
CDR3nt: TGCAGTGCTAGAACAGGGGCGAACACTGAAGCTTTCTTT
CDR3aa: CSARTGANTEAFF

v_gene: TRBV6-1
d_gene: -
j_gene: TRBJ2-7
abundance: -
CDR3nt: TGTGCCAGCAGGTCAGGGAATCGGGACGAGCAGTACTTC
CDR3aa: CASRSGNRDEQYF

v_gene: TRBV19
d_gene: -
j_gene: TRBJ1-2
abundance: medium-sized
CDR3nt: TGTGCCAGTAGTCAGTGGGGCTTAACTAACTATGGCTACACCTTC
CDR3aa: CASSQWGLTNYGYTF

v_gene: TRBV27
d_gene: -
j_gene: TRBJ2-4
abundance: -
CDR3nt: TGTGCCAGCAGTGGCAACAGGGATAACATTCAGTACTTC
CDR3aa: CASSGNRDNIQYF

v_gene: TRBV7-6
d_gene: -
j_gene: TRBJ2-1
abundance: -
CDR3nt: TGTGCCAGCAGCTCCCCTCTCCGGGGCTCTGGCAATGAGCAGTTCTTC
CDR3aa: CASSSPLRGSGNEQFF

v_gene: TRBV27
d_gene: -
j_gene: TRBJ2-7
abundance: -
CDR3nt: TGTGCCAGCAGTCCCCGGGACACCTACTCCTACGAGCAGTACTTC
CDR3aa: CASSPRDTYSYEQYF

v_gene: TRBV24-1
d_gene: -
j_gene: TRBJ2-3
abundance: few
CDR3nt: TGTGCCACCAGTGGCGCAGGAGGCACAGATACGCAGTATTTT
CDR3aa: CATSGAGGTDTQYF

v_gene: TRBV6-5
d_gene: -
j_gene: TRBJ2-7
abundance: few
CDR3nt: TGTGCCAGCAGTTACCGGCTGCCAGGCAAGTACGAGCAGTACTTC
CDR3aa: CASSYRLPGKYEQYF

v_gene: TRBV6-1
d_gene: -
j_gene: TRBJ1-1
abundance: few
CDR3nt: TGTGCCAGCAGGGAGCATAACAGGAACACTGAAGCTTTCTTT
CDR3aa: CASREHNRNTEAFF

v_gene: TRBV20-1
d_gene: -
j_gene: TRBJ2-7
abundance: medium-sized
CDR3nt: TGCAGTGCTAGGATTAGGAGCTACTCCTACGAGCAGTACTTC
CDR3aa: CSARIRSYSYEQYF

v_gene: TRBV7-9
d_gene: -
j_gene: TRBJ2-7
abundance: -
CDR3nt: TGTGCCACAAGGGGATGGAGCGAGCAGTACTTC
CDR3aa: CATRGWSEQYF

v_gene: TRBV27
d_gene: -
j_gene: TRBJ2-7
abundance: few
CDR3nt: TGTGCCAGCAGACCCCCCTCCGGAGGGCCAGAGGAGCAGTACTTC
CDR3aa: CASRPPSGGPEEQYF

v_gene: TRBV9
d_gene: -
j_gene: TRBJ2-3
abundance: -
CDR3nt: TGTGCCAGCAGCGTAGGAAGCGGGACAGATACGCAGTATTTT
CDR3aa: CASSVGSGTDTQYF

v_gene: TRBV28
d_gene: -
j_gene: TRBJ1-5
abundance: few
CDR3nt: TGTGCCAGCAGTTACCCCCCTCGGGGGGTTCAGCCCCAGCATTTT
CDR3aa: CASSYPPRGVQPQHF

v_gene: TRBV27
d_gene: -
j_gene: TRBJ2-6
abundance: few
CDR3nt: TGTGCCAGCAGCCGGGACTCTGGGGCCAACGTCCTGACTTTC
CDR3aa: CASSRDSGANVLTF

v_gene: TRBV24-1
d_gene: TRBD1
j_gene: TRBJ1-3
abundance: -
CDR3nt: TGTGCCACCCAGAAACAAACAGGGGACTTCTCTGGAAACACCATATATTTT
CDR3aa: CATQKQTGDFSGNTIYF

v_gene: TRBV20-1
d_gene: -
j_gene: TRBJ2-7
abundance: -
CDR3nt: TGCAGTGCTATGGACAACTCCTACGAGCAGTACTTC
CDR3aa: CSAMDNSYEQYF

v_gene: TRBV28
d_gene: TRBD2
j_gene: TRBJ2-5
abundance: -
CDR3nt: TGTGCCAGCAGTTGGACTAGCGGGAGGTATCAAGAGACCCAGTACTTC
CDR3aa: CASSWTSGRYQETQYF

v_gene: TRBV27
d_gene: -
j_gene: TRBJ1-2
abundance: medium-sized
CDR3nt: TGTGCCAGCAGTTTGGCAGGGAGCGGCTACACCTTC
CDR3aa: CASSLAGSGYTF

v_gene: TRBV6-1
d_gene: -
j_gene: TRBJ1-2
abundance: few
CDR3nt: TGTGCCAGCAGTGAAGCGCTTCCGGGACAACCCCCCTCTAAATTCTATGGCTACACCTTC
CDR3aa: CASSEALPGQPPSKFYGYTF

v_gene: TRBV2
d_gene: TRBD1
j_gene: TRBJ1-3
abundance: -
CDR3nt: TGTGCCAGCAGGGATGACAGGGGGCGAGAAAACACCATATATTTT
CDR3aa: CASRDDRGRENTIYF

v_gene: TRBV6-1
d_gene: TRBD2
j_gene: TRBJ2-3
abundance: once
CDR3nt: TGTGCCATCCTTTGGGGGGGAAGCGGGGGGACAGATACGCAGTATTTT
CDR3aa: CAILWGGSGGTDTQYF

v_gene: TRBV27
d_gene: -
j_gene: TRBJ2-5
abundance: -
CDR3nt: TGTGCCAGCAGTTCCCTGCTACAAGAGACCCAGTACTTC
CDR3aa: CASSSLLQETQYF

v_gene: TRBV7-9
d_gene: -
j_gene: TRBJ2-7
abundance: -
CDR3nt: TGTGCCAGCAGTAGAGGGTCCTACGAGCAGTACTTC
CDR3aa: CASSRGSYEQYF

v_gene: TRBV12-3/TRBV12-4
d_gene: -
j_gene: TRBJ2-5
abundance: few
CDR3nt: TGTGCCAGCAGTTTCGGTCCCCCTGGGGAGGAGACCCAGTACTTC
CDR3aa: CASSFGPPGEETQYF

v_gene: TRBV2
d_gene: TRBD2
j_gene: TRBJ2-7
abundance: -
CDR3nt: TGTGCCAGCAGTGGGACTAGCGGGACAACAGAGCAGTACTTC
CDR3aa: CASSGTSGTTEQYF

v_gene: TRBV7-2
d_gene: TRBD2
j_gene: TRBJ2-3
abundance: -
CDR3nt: TGTGCCAGCAGCTTAGGAGCGGGGGGGCCGAGCACAGATACGCAGTATTTT
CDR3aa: CASSLGAGGPSTDTQYF